What follows are 24 T cell receptor beta chains derived from one specimen sequenced in a study of T cells in Graves' hyperthyroidism and ophthalmopathy. From RNA transcripts, TCR beta CDR3 regions were amplified. TCR CDR3 regions were first amplified by RT-PCR with HTBI primers. TCRdb used MiXCR to reprocess the multiplex PCR reads, holding one entry per CDR3 protein. The sample yields hundreds of thousands of distinct CDR3 sequences, around 15% seen once. Sequenced: blood. The receptors originated from a woman aged 18 to 35 with Graves' hyperthyroidism.

This clonotype has a count of ten or more. The chain joins TRBV11-1 to TRBJ2-7, with a tentative D call TRBD1 (5 bases). The germline CDR1 and CDR2 sequences are SGHAT and FQDESV (reference sequence). V dropped 4 bases and J dropped 2 bases, with 12 bases sitting between them. The CDR3 consists of 14 residues. The CDR3 nucleotides read TGTGCCAGCAGCTCCGCAATAGGGGCCTACGAGCAGTACTTC. It yields the protein CASSSAIGAYEQYF.

This chain joins TRBV20-1 and TRBJ2-7; 7 bases match TRBD2. With 6 bases clipped from V and 2 bases from J, the junction kept 10 bases outside the gene matches. The germline gives CDR1 DFQATT, CDR2 SNEGSKA (reference sequence). The CDR3 is made up of 14 amino acids. In nucleotides, the CDR3 is TGCAGTGCCAACGGCCGCGGGAGTCCCTACGAGCAGTACTTC. Translating it yields CSANGRGSPYEQYF.

This clonotype was recorded at least ten times. The chain recombines TRBV12-3 or TRBV12-4 with TRBJ2-1; no clear D gene. The ends were cut back, 7 bases at V and 6 bases at J, with 19 bases in the middle. The CDR3 length is 15 residues. This chain's CDR3 is CASTLFGRRSNEQFF. The CDR3 coding sequence is TGTGCCAGCACCCTATTCGGCAGACGGAGCAATGAGCAGTTCTTC.

Only a few counts were recorded for this clonotype. CDR3 bases: TGTGCCAGCAGTTACCCGACTAGCGGGAGGTACGAGCAGTACTTC. This translates into CASSYPTSGRYEQYF. V and J are TRBV6-5 and TRBJ2-7, with 13 positions matching TRBD2. V was pared by 2 bases and J by 4 bases, with 2 bases of the junction left unmatched. The CDR3 runs to 15 residues. The V gene's germline CDR1 is MNHEY and CDR2 SVGAGI.

Ten or more counts support this clonotype. The rearrangement links TRBV2 to TRBJ2-5, with 7 nucleotides matching TRBD2. This CDR3 comprises 14 residues. V trimming: 5 bases; J trimming: 3 bases; junction bases outside the gene matches: 6. Germline-derived CDR1 and CDR2 are SNHLY and FYNNEI. CDR3 loop: CASSYSAGEETQYF. In DNA, the CDR3 is TGTGCCAGCAGTTATTCCGCGGGAGAAGAGACCCAGTACTTC.

This clonotype was seen at least ten times. The chain carries TRBV20-1 and TRBJ1-1; D ambiguous. V was cut by 2 bases and J by 1 base, with 11 bases left in between. The CDR3 is 14 residues long. CDR1 is DFQATT and CDR2 is SNEGSKA in the germline V gene (reference sequence). This CDR3 reads CSARRASSNTEAFF. Here the CDR3 DNA reads TGCAGTGCTAGAAGAGCATCTTCGAACACTGAAGCTTTCTTT.

This clonotype came up a few times. The rearrangement joins TRBV9 to TRBJ2-7; 9 bases map to TRBD2. CDR3 size: 15 residues. The V segment lost 0 bases and the J segment 2 bases; nucleotides outside the gene matches: 3. The germline V gene has CDR1 SGDLS and CDR2 YYNGEE. CDR3 loop: CASSVGIAGAYEQYF. CDR3 nucleotides: TGTGCCAGCAGCGTAGGAATAGCGGGAGCCTACGAGCAGTACTTC.

This clonotype was detected ten times or more. The chain links TRBV6-1 to TRBJ2-1; TRBD2 matches at 9 bases. The V segment lost 6 bases and the J segment 6 bases; nucleotides outside the gene matches: 15. The CDR3 spans 17 residues. Per the germline V gene, CDR1 is MNHNS and CDR2 is SASEGT. The CDR3 sequence is CASSPEVGLASFNEQFF. CDR3 DNA: TGTGCCAGCAGCCCCGAGGTGGGACTAGCATCGTTCAATGAGCAGTTCTTC.

The rearrangement links TRBV29-1 to TRBJ1-1, with D uncertain. This CDR3 comprises 13 residues. Germline loops: CDR1 SQVTM, CDR2 ANQGSEA. The germline V and J ends were trimmed by 1 base and 8 bases, with 14 bases remaining between them. CDR3 region: CSVEVIAGFEAFF. The DNA of the CDR3 is TGCAGCGTTGAAGTTATAGCAGGTTTCGAAGCTTTCTTT. The variable domain in full, completed from reference TRBV29-1 and TRBJ1-1, reads SAVISQKPSRDICQRGTSLTIQCQVDSQVTMMFWYRQQPGQSLTLIATANQGSEATYESGFVIDKFPISRPNLTFSTLTVSNMSPEDSSIYLCSVEVIAGFEAFFGQGTRLTVV.

This clonotype has at least ten counts. The chain has TRBV3-1 and TRBJ1-2, with a weak D call TRBD1 (6 bases). V was trimmed by 6 bases and J by 3 bases, leaving 23 bases between them. The CDR3 sequence is 17 residues long. Germline assignment: CDR1 LGHDT and CDR2 YNNKEL (reference sequence). The CDR3 sequence is CASSPDRNFRRDYGYTF. For the CDR3, the DNA is TGTGCCAGCAGTCCAGACAGGAACTTCAGGCGGGACTATGGCTACACCTTC. Complete variable domain (other parts from reference TRBV3-1 and TRBJ1-2): DTAVSQTPKYLVTQMGNDKSIKCEQNLGHDTMYWYKQDSKKFLKIMFSYNNKELIINETVPNRFSPKSPDKAHLNLHINSLELGDSAVYFCASSPDRNFRRDYGYTFGSGTRLTVV.

At least ten counts were recorded for this clonotype. The CDR3 is CAIQGQATDTQYF. The DNA of the CDR3 is TGTGCCATCCAAGGTCAGGCTACAGATACGCAGTATTTT. The J gene is TRBJ2-3, the V gene TRBV10-3; D unclear. CDR3 length equals 13 residues. Germline V gene lookup returns CDR1 ENHRY and CDR2 SYGVKD. Trimming stripped 8 bases from V and 3 bases from J, with 12 bases between.

The genes are TRBV6-1 and TRBJ2-7; TRBD1 matches 10 bases. The CDR3 consists of 15 residues. V lost 7 bases and J lost 3; bases outside the gene matches: 9. Per germline, CDR1 MNHNS and CDR2 SASEGT. The CDR3 spells CASTYRGTGVYEQYF. In DNA, the CDR3 is TGTGCCAGCACCTATAGGGGGACAGGGGTCTACGAGCAGTACTTC.

The count of this clonotype is one. The chain carries TRBV29-1 and TRBJ2-2, with D maybe TRBD2 (5 bases). The CDR3 totals 11 residues. In germline, CDR1 is SQVTM, CDR2 ANQGSEA. Between the trimmed V and J ends, which lost 4 bases and 10 bases, there was a span of 10 bases. The CDR3 DNA sequence: TGCAGCGTTGTGAGGGCCCAGGAGCTGTTTTTT. It translates to CSVVRAQELFF.

The chain carries TRBV29-1 and TRBJ2-7; D not certain. Trimming stripped 3 bases from V and 6 bases from J, with 12 bases between. This CDR3 has 12 residues. Germline-derived CDR1 and CDR2 are SQVTM and ANQGSEA. The CDR3 protein is CSVEGSPAEQYF. In DNA form, the CDR3 reads TGCAGCGTTGAGGGTAGTCCCGCCGAGCAGTACTTC.

In its sample, this clonotype was seen a few times. The genes are TRBV13 and TRBJ2-1; D is undetermined. The germline gives CDR1 PRHDT, CDR2 FYEKMQ (reference sequence). Trimming stripped 0 bases from V and 1 base from J, with 10 bases between. The CDR3 consists of 16 residues. The CDR3 DNA reads TGTGCCAGCAGCTTAGGCTGGTTGTCGTCCTACAATGAGCAGTTCTTC. Its translation: CASSLGWLSSYNEQFF.

The chain is built from TRBV7-3 and TRBJ2-2, with 7 nucleotides matching TRBD2. The V and J ends lost 3 bases and 0 bases, in that order; junction bases with no gene match: 7. The germline CDR1 and CDR2 sequences are SGHTA and FQGTGA. The CDR3 length is 17 residues. DNA for the CDR3: TGTGCCAGCAGCTTGGGACGGGGGGTCGCGAACACCGGGGAGCTGTTTTTT. This encodes CASSLGRGVANTGELFF.

In this sample, this clonotype turned up a few times. V and J are TRBV14 and TRBJ1-1, with TRBD1 identical over 8 bases. V gave up 4 bases and J gave up 10 bases; unmatched junction bases: 11. Germline assignment: CDR1 SGHDN and CDR2 FVKESK. This CDR3 region has 14 residues. The CDR3 bases are TGTGCCAGCAGCCGCGCAGGGGGCTTTCTTGGAGCTTTCTTT. As protein: CASSRAGGFLGAFF.

There are many counts of this clonotype. The genes are TRBV2 and TRBJ2-3; D might be TRBD2 (5 bases). The CDR3 totals 18 residues. V was clipped by 5 bases and J by 6 bases, with 27 bases between them. Germline V gene sequence: CDR1 SNHLY, CDR2 FYNNEI. The CDR3 bases are TGTGCCAGCAGTTTTAAGCGATTTGTTACGGACTTGTTGGATACGCAGTATTTT. Its translation: CASSFKRFVTDLLDTQYF.

In its sample, this clonotype was seen many times. The chain recombines TRBV4-1 with TRBJ1-5; tentative D call: TRBD1 (5 bases). The length of the CDR3 is 15 residues. V dropped 1 base and J dropped 7 bases, with 14 bases sitting between them. Germline-derived CDR1 and CDR2 are MGHRA and YSYEKL. In DNA form, the CDR3 reads TGCGCCAGCAGCCAAGGAGCAGGGCCAGGGCAGCCCCAGCATTTT. This codes for CASSQGAGPGQPQHF.

This clonotype occurred many times. The chain links TRBV18 to TRBJ1-2, with 10 positions matching TRBD1. Germline V gene lookup returns CDR1 KGHSH and CDR2 LQKENI. V trimming: 4 bases; J trimming: 6 bases; junction bases outside the gene matches: 5. CDR3 length: 14 residues. DNA of the CDR3: TGTGCCAGCTCACTACGGACAGGGGGGGATGGCTACACCTTC. Its protein product is CASSLRTGGDGYTF.

Comments on this clonotype: A much larger clone lies a single base off, so this may be a read error. The CDR3: CASSLGAIQGDWQDTQYF. CDR3 coding DNA: TGTGCCAGCAGCTTAGGTGCCATACAGGGGGATTGGCAAGATACGCAGTATTTT. The chain carries TRBV7-9 and TRBJ2-3, with 8 positions matching TRBD1. Germline-derived CDR1 and CDR2 are SEHNR and FQNEAQ (reference sequence). V lost 1 base and J lost 5; bases outside the gene matches: 14. This CDR3 is 18 amino acids long.

The V and J genes are TRBV24-1 and TRBJ1-3, with 7 bases that match TRBD1. With 7 bases clipped from V and 2 bases from J, the junction kept 7 bases outside the gene matches. From germline, CDR1 is KGHDR and CDR2 SFDVKD. The CDR3 runs to 15 residues. The CDR3 sequence: CATSETGKPGNTIYF. CDR3 coding DNA: TGTGCCACCAGCGAGACAGGGAAGCCTGGAAACACCATATATTTT.

V is TRBV28 and J is TRBJ2-7; maybe TRBD1 (6 bases). Germline V gene lookup returns CDR1 MDHEN and CDR2 SYDVKM. The CDR3 consists of 17 residues. Trimming took off 6 bases at V and 4 bases at J, with 25 bases between the two ends. The CDR3 is CASRQALTGNRNYEQYF. As DNA, the CDR3 is TGTGCCAGCAGGCAAGCGTTAACAGGGAATCGAAATTACGAGCAGTACTTC. The full variable domain, rest sourced from reference TRBV28 and TRBJ2-7, is DVKVTQSSRYLVKRTGEKVFLECVQDMDHENMFWYRQDPGLGLRLIYFSYDVKMKEKGDIPEGYSVSREKKERFSLILESASTNQTSMYLCASRQALTGNRNYEQYFGPGTRLTVT.

This clonotype has a handful of counts. One junction end does not reproduce the germline sequence, and a read error may be involved. The chain is built from TRBV4-3 and TRBJ1-2, with TRBD1 identical over 9 bases. The CDR3 is 15 residues long. Germline CDR1 reads LGHNA; CDR2 reads YSLEER. The CDR3 protein is CASSQAGTGIRGYTF. The CDR3 bases are TGCGCTAGCAGCCAAGCCGGGACAGGGATCAGGGGCTACACCTTC.